This record covers a single T cell receptor (beta chain). Tens of thousands of genome equivalents of blood DNA were amplified for TRB. The record originates from a study of T cell clusters in autoimmune cytopenias. Multiplex touch-down PCR amplified TRB using TRB-A and TRB-B pools in one tube. TCRdb reanalyzed the multiplex PCR reads, giving one entry per CDR3 protein sequence and no DNA. Its clone listing holds fewer than 6,500 distinct CDR3 sequences. Germline V gene sequence: CDR1 KGHSH, CDR2 LQKENI. This CDR3 spans 16 amino acids. A further study also used this sample, focusing on T cell repertoires in aging, cancer and after chemotherapy.

Sample: peripheral blood. V is TRBV18 and J is TRBJ1-4; TCRdb outputs TRBD1, but without DNA this stays unchecked. The clonotype was recovered from a human donor in good health. The CDR3 is CASSPLSGAGREKLFF.